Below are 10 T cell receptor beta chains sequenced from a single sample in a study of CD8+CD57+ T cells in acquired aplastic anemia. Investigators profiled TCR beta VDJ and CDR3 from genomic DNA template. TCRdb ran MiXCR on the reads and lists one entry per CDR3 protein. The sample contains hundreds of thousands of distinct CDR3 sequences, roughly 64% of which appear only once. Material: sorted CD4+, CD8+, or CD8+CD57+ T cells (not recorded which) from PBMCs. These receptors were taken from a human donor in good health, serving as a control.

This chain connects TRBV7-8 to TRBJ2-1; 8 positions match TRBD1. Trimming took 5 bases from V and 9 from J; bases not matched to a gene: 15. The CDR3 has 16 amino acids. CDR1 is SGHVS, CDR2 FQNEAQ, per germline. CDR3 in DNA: TGTGCCAGCAGCAACGGACAGGGCTTAGCTAACAGTGAGCAGTTCTTC. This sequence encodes CASSNGQGLANSEQFF.

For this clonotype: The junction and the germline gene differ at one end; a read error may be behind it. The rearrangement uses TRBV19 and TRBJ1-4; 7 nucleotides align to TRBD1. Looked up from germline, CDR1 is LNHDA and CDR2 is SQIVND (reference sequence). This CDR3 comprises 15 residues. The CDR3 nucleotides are TGTGCCAGTAGTTCTACAGGGGCGACTAATGGAAAACTGTTTTTT. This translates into CASSSTGATNGKLFF.

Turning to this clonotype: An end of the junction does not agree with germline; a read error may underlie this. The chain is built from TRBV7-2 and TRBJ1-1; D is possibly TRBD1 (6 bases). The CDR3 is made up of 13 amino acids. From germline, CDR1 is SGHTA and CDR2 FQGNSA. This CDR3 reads CASRGGQLNTEAF. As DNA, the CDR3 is TGTGCCAGCAGAGGGGGTCAGTTGAATACAGAAGCTTTT.

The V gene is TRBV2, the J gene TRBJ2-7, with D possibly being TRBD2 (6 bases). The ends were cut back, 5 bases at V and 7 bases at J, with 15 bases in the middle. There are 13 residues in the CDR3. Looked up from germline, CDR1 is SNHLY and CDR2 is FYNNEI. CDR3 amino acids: CASSTGGAGEQYF. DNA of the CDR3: TGTGCCAGCAGTACAGGAGGGGCGGGGGAGCAGTACTTC.

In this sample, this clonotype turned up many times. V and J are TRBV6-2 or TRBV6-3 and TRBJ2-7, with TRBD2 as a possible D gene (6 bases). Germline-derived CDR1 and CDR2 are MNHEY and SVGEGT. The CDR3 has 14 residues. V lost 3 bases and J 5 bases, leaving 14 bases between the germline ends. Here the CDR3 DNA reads TGTGCCAGCAGTTATACATCGGGGGACGACGAGCAGTACTTC. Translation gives CASSYTSGDDEQYF.

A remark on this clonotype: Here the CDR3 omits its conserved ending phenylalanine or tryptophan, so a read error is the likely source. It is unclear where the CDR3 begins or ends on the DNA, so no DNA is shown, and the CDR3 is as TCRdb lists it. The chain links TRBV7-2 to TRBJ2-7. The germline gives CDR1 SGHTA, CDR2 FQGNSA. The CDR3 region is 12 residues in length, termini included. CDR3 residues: CASSFWPENKYS.

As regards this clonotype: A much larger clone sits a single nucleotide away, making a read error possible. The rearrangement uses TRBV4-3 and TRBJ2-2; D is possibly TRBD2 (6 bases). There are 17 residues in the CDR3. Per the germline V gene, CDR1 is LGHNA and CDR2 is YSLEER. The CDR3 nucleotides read TGCGCCAGCAGCCAAGGGCGGGGCGCCACCGCCAACGGGGGGCTGTTTTTT. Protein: CASSQGRGATANGGLFF.

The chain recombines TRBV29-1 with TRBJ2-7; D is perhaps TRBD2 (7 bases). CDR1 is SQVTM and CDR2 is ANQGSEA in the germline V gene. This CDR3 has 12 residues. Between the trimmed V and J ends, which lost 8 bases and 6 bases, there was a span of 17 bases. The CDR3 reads CSSFRGAGEQYF. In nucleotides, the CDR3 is TGCAGCTCCTTCCGGGGGGCGGGCGAGCAGTACTTC.

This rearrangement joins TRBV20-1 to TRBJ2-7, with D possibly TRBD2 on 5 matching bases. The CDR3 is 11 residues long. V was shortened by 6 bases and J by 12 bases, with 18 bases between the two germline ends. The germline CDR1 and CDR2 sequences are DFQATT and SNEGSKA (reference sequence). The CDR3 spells CSAARKYEGYF. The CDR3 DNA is TGCAGTGCCGCAAGGAAATACGAGGGGTACTTC.

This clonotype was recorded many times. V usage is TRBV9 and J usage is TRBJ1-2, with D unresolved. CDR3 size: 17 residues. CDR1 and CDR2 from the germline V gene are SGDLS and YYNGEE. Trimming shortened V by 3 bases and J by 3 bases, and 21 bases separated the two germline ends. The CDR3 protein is CASSDTPIGFVDYGYTF. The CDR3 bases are TGTGCCAGCAGCGACACCCCAATAGGGTTTGTCGACTATGGCTACACCTTC.